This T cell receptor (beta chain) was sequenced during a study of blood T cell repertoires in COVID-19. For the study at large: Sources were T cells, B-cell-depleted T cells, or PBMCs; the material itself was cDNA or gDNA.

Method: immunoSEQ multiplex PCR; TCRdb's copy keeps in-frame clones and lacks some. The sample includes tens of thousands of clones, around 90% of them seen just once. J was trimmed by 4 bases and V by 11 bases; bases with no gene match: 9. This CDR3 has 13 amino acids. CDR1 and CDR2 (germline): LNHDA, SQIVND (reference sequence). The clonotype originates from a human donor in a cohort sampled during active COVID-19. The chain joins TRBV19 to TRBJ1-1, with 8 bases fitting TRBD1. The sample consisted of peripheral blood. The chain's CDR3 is CASEQGGGTEAFF. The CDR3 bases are TGTGCCTCAGAACAGGGGGGCGGCACTGAAGCTTTCTTT.